This TCR beta chain was observed in a study of CD8+ T cells in alopecia areata. Whole-study context: Dosing with tofacitinib proceeded for 6 to 18 months, followed by 6 months off drug.

Sequencing relied on a cDNA template that was reverse transcribed from extracted RNA. Libraries were prepared by immunoSEQ multiplex PCR; TCRdb keeps only in-frame clonotypes and omits some of them. The sample has 200,000 to 250,000 clones; around two fifths are singletons. CDR1 and CDR2 (germline): MNHEY, SMNVEV (reference sequence). V trimming: 8 bases; J trimming: 6 bases; junction bases outside the gene matches: 10. CDR3 length equals 14 residues. Worth noting for this clone: Its antigen remains unidentified.

Points from the study as a whole: Unlike in mice, where it was clearer, TCR sharing across patients was less clear, possibly HLA-related. More clonal than normal scalp was lesional scalp, particularly alopecia totalis/universalis.

Treatment reported: oral pan-JAK inhibitor, 5-10 mg twice daily. Alopecia areata patients provided lesional scalp punch biopsies and peripheral blood. The rearrangement links TRBV27 to TRBJ2-7; 10 bases match TRBD2. The sequencing used CD4+ T cells sorted from blood, collected at week 34, from a patient treated with tofacitinib. The source of this sequence is a human donor with alopecia areata. This CDR3 reads CASGLISGRSEQYF. The CDR3 DNA sequence: TGTGCCAGCGGGTTGATTAGCGGGAGGAGCGAGCAGTACTTC.